This passage covers 11 T cell receptor beta chains from one sample sequenced in a study of vaccination effects on CD4 cells after COVID-19. Antigen-specific CD4+ T cells expanded by the ViraFEST assay with viral peptide pools were then sequenced. Isolation of CD4+ T cells took place after 10 days of culture. PCR showed that the person got SARS-CoV-2 infection at some point between March and December 2020. No antigen has been identified for these receptors. Libraries were prepared by immunoSEQ multiplex PCR; TCRdb keeps only in-frame clonotypes and omits some of them. The sample holds around 25,000 clones, 69% seen once. The specimen comprised CD4+ T cells from PBMCs cultured with SARS-CoV-2 spike peptides, sampled before COVID-19 vaccination. Receptors were obtained from a human donor who had a prior SARS-CoV-2 infection.

The chain employs TRBV5-1 and TRBJ1-3; D gene ambiguous. This CDR3 region has 15 residues. Germline assignment: CDR1 SGHRS and CDR2 YFSETQ. Between the trimmed V and J ends, which lost 1 base and 0 bases, there was a span of 8 bases. The CDR3 loop is CASSLSSNSGNTIYF. The CDR3 DNA sequence: TGCGCCAGCAGCTTGAGCTCGAACTCTGGAAACACCATATATTTT.

The V call is TRBV15, the J call TRBJ1-1; possibly TRBD1 for D (6 bases). Between the trimmed V and J ends, which lost 4 bases and 4 bases, there was a span of 13 bases. The CDR3 is made up of 14 amino acids. Germline assignment: CDR1 LNHNV and CDR2 YYDKDF (reference sequence). The CDR3 bases are TGTGCCACCAGCATTACACAGGGCGGCACTGAAGCTTTCTTT. This sequence encodes CATSITQGGTEAFF.

This clone occurred a few times. The genes are TRBV5-6 and TRBJ1-6; tentative D call: TRBD1 (6 bases). The CDR3 is 15 amino acids. Deletions cut 5 bases from V and 7 bases from J, with 16 bases between. CDR1 is SGHDT, CDR2 YYEEEE, per germline. The CDR3 reads CASRPTGSVNSPLHF. The CDR3 nucleotides read TGTGCCAGCAGACCTACAGGGTCAGTGAATTCACCCCTCCACTTT.

The chain couples TRBV7-3 to TRBJ2-3; 7 positions agree with TRBD1. Germline V gene lookup returns CDR1 SGHTA and CDR2 FQGTGA. Germline trimming cut 4 bases from V and 0 bases from J; bases unmatched to any gene: 16. The CDR3 contains 19 residues. As DNA, the CDR3 is TGTGCCAGCAGCTCCTTAACCTGTGGGACAGCCTCTAGCACAGATACGCAGTATTTT. Residues: CASSSLTCGTASSTDTQYF.

The chain links TRBV7-9 to TRBJ2-2; 7 nucleotides line up with TRBD2. The CDR3 spans 13 residues. After removal of 11 bases from V and 8 bases from J, the junction contained 11 bases not matched to a gene. Per germline, CDR1 SEHNR and CDR2 FQNEAQ (reference sequence). The CDR3 sequence: CAAGVAEGGELFF. For the CDR3, the DNA is TGTGCCGCGGGAGTGGCGGAAGGGGGGGAGCTGTTTTTT.

The chain couples TRBV10-3 to TRBJ1-5; unclear D gene. V shed 3 bases and J shed 3 bases, with 15 bases lying between them. The germline gives CDR1 ENHRY, CDR2 SYGVKD. This CDR3 has 16 residues. The CDR3 nucleotides are TGTGCCATCAGTGAAGTACGGGGAGGGCCCAATCAGCCCCAGCATTTT. Protein sequence: CAISEVRGGPNQPQHF.

The chain combines TRBV7-9 with TRBJ2-3; no definite D call. V was shortened by 5 bases and J by 2 bases, with 11 bases between the two germline ends. CDR3 length equals 14 residues. From germline, CDR1 is SEHNR and CDR2 FQNEAQ (reference sequence). CDR3 protein: CASSLSGNTDTQYF. CDR3 coding DNA: TGTGCCAGCAGCCTATCGGGTAACACAGATACGCAGTATTTT.

The CDR3 sequence is CASSSPSGELFF. CDR3 DNA sequence: TGTGCCAGCAGTTCCCCCTCCGGGGAGCTGTTTTTT. This chain links TRBV28 with TRBJ2-2; D is uncertain. The ends were cut back, 4 bases at V and 6 bases at J, with 6 bases in the middle. CDR3 size: 12 residues. CDR1 and CDR2 from the germline V gene are MDHEN and SYDVKM. Looking up the rest from reference TRBV28 and TRBJ2-2 gives the full variable domain: DVKVTQSSRYLVKRTGEKVFLECVQDMDHENMFWYRQDPGLGLRLIYFSYDVKMKEKGDIPEGYSVSREKKERFSLILESASTNQTSMYLCASSSPSGELFFGEGSRLTVL.

CDR3 residues: CASSLTGTSGVGGANVLTF. The CDR3 coding sequence is TGTGCCAGCAGCTTAACTGGGACTAGCGGGGTTGGTGGGGCCAACGTCCTGACTTTC. The rearrangement links TRBV7-3 to TRBJ2-6, with 13 bases fitting TRBD2. Germline V gene sequence: CDR1 SGHTA, CDR2 FQGTGA. This CDR3 region has 19 residues. The J segment lost 3 bases and the V segment lost 0 bases, leaving 5 bases of the junction unmatched.

The chain is built from TRBV12-5 and TRBJ1-1; possible D gene TRBD1, 5 bases. V dropped 1 base and J dropped 0 bases, with 6 bases sitting between them. Germline loops: CDR1 LGHNT, CDR2 FRNRAP. CDR3 length equals 14 residues. This CDR3 is CASGLGQLNTEAFF. The CDR3 region has the DNA TGTGCTAGTGGTTTGGGACAGTTGAACACTGAAGCTTTCTTT.

The genes are TRBV4-1 and TRBJ2-7; 12 positions agree with TRBD2. V was clipped by 1 base and J by 2 bases; unmatched bases: 9. The CDR3 spans 18 residues. CDR1 is MGHRA and CDR2 is YSYEKL in the germline V gene. CDR3 region: CASSQAPGLAGQPYEQYF. The CDR3 DNA reads TGCGCCAGCAGCCAAGCCCCGGGACTAGCGGGTCAGCCCTACGAGCAGTACTTC.